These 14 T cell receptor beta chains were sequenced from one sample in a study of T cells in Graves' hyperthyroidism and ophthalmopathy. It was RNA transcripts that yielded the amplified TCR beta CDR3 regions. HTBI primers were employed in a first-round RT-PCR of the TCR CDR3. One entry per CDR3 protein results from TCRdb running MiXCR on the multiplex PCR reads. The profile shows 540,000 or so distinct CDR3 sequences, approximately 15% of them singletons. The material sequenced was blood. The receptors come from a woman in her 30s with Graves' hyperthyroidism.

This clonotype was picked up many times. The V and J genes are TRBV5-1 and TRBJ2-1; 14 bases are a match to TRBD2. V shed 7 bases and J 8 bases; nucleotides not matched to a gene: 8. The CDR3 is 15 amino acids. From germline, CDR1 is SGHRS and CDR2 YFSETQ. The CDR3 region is CASSRLAGGPYEQFF. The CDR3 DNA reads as TGCGCCAGCTCTAGACTAGCGGGAGGGCCCTATGAGCAGTTCTTC.

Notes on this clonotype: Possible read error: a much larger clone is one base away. CDR3 coding DNA: TGTGCCAGCAGCTTATTTTCACACTCTGGAAACACCATATATTTT. Protein: CASSLFSHSGNTIYF. The V and J genes are TRBV7-9 and TRBJ1-3; D is uncertain. There are 15 residues in the CDR3. Per the germline V gene, CDR1 is SEHNR and CDR2 is FQNEAQ (reference sequence). Trimming pared 2 bases from V and 0 bases from J, leaving 8 bases between.

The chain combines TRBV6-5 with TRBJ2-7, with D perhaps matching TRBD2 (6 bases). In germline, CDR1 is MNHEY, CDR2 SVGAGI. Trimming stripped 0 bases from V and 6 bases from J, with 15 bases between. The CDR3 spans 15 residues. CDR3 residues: CASSYSAGPPLEQYF. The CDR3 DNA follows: TGTGCCAGCAGTTACTCTGCGGGGCCCCCCCTCGAGCAGTACTTC.

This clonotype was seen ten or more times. The CDR3 is CASSDRLAGAVYNEQFF. The CDR3 nucleotides are TGTGCCAGCAGCGACAGACTAGCGGGAGCGGTCTACAATGAGCAGTTCTTC. The V call is TRBV7-6, the J call TRBJ2-1, with 12 bases that match TRBD2. CDR3 length: 17 residues. V gave up 5 bases and J gave up 3 bases; unmatched junction bases: 8. Germline V gene sequence: CDR1 SGHVS, CDR2 FNYEAQ.

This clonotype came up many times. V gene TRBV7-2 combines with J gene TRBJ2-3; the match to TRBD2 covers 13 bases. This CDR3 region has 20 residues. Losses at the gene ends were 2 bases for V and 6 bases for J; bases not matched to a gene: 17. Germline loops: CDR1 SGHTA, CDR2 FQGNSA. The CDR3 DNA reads TGTGCCAGCAGCTTAACCCTAGGACTAGCGGGAGCATCTAATTTGGATACGCAGTATTTT. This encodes CASSLTLGLAGASNLDTQYF.

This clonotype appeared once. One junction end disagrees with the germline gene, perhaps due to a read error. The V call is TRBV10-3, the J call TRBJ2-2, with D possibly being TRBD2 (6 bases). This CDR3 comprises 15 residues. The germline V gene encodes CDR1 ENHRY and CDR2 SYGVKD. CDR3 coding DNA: TGTGCCAGCAGTTGGCGCGGCGGGGTCACCGGGGAGCTGTTTTTT. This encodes CASSWRGGVTGELFF.

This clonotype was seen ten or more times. Here the CDR3 reads CASSFGRYQPQHF. DNA for the CDR3: TGTGCCAGCAGTTTTGGGCGCTATCAGCCCCAGCATTTT. The chain couples TRBV12-3 or TRBV12-4 to TRBJ1-5, with unresolved D. The CDR3 runs 13 residues. V was clipped by 3 bases and J by 5 bases, with 8 bases between them.

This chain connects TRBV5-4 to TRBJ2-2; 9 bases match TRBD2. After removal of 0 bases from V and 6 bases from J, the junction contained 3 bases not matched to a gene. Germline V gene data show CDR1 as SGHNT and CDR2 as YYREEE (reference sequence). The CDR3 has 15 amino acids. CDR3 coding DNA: TGTGCCAGCAGCTTGGTTAGCGGGAGAGCCGGGGAGCTGTTTTTT. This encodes CASSLVSGRAGELFF.

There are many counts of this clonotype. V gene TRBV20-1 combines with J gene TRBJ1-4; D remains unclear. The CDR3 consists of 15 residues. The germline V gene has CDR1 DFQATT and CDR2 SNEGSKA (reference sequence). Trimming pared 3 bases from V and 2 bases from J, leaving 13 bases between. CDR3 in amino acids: CSASKPSATNEKLFF. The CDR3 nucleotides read TGCAGTGCTAGTAAACCGTCAGCTACTAATGAAAAACTGTTTTTT.

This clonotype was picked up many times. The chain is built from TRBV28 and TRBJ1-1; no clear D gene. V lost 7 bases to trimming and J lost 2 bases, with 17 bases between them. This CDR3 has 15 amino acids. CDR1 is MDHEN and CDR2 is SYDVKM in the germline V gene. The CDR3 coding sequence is TGTGCCAGCACCCTAAATCTAGGGAGAAACACTGAAGCTTTCTTT. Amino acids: CASTLNLGRNTEAFF.

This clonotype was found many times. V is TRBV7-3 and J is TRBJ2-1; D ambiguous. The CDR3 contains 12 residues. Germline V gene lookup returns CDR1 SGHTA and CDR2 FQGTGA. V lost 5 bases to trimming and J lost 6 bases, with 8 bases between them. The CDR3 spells CASSALGNEQFF. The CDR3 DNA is TGTGCCAGCAGCGCCTTAGGCAATGAGCAGTTCTTC.

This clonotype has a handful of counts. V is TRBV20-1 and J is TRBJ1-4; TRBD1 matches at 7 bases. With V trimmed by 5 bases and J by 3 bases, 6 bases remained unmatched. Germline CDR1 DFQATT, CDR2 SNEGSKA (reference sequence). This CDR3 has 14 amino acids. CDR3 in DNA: TGCAGTGCTCCAACAGGGGCGGCTAATGAAAAACTGTTTTTT. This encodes CSAPTGAANEKLFF.

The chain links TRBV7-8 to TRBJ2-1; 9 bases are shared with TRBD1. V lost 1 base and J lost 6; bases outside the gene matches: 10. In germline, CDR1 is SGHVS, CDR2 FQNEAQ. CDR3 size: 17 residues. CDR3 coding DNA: TGTGCCAGCAGCTTAGGGGGGGACAGGGCTCGGATCAATGAGCAGTTCTTC. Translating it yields CASSLGGDRARINEQFF.

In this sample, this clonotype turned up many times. The DNA of the CDR3 is TGTGCCAGCAGTCCGAAGTTCCCTCCAGGACGTCAGCCCCAGCATTTT. Encoded protein: CASSPKFPPGRQPQHF. The chain is built from TRBV27 and TRBJ1-5; D unclear. The length of the CDR3 is 16 residues. Germline-derived CDR1 and CDR2 are MNHEY and SMNVEV (reference sequence). V was cut by 5 bases and J by 6 bases, with 20 bases left in between.